One and the same sample provided the 17 T cell receptor beta chains below, sequenced in a study of identical twins. TCRdb re-derived calls from the 5' RACE reads in MiXCR, one entry per CDR3 protein. The table lists some 500,000 distinct CDR3 sequences, approximately 14% of them singletons, with approximately 1% in the top ten. This same sample was also taken into another study, of yellow fever vaccine responses in identical twins.

Sequencing was done on a sample of CD4+ T cells sorted from blood. The receptors were sampled from a young woman in good health.

This clonotype turned up a few times. This chain uses TRBV5-1 with TRBJ2-5; D ambiguous. The CDR3 has 14 amino acids. V dropped 0 bases and J dropped 0 bases, with 6 bases sitting between them. CDR1 SGHRS and CDR2 YFSETQ come from the germline V gene. The CDR3 DNA reads as TGCGCCAGCAGCTTGGGGCAGGACCAAGAGACCCAGTACTTC. Encoded protein: CASSLGQDQETQYF. The whole variable domain, filled in from reference TRBV5-1 and TRBJ2-5, reads KAGVTQTPRYLIKTRGQQVTLSCSPISGHRSVSWYQQTPGQGLQFLFEYFSETQRNKGNFPGRFSGRQFSNSRSEMNVSTLELGDSALYLCASSLGQDQETQYFGPGTRLLVL.

This sequence joins TRBV10-3 and TRBJ2-1, with 9 bases that match TRBD1. Germline CDR1 and CDR2: ENHRY and SYGVKD. J was trimmed by 10 bases and V by 10 bases; bases with no gene match: 20. The CDR3 sequence is 16 residues long. CDR3 sequence reads: CATNSQPGQGLGEQFF. CDR3 DNA: TGTGCCACTAATTCTCAACCGGGACAGGGTCTAGGGGAGCAGTTCTTC.

This clonotype showed up many times. The chain employs TRBV12-3 or TRBV12-4 and TRBJ2-3; D not certain. The CDR3 spans 13 residues. V was trimmed by 6 bases and J by 2 bases, leaving 9 bases between them. CDR3 bases: TGTGCCAGCAGCCCGGCACCCACAGATACGCAGTATTTT. Protein sequence: CASSPAPTDTQYF.

This chain uses TRBV6-6 with TRBJ1-6; no clear D gene. Between the trimmed V and J ends, which lost 6 bases and 7 bases, there was a span of 7 bases. The V gene's germline CDR1 is MNHNY and CDR2 SVGAGI (reference sequence). This CDR3 region has 12 residues. CDR3 bases: TGTGCCAGCAGGGGAACCAATTCACCCCTCCACTTT. Translating it yields CASRGTNSPLHF.

Only a few counts were recorded for this clonotype. The chain employs TRBV29-1 and TRBJ1-1; D is ambiguous. The CDR3 is 12 residues long. Germline V gives CDR1 SQVTM, CDR2 ANQGSEA. V was clipped by 4 bases and J by 5 bases, with 11 bases between them. CDR3 bases: TGCAGCGTTGCAAGGGTGGGTACTGAAGCTTTCTTT. Amino acids: CSVARVGTEAFF.

This clonotype was detected a few times. This chain uses TRBV28 with TRBJ2-3, with D possibly matching TRBD2 (5 bases). With 6 bases removed from V and 0 bases from J, the gap between germline ends came to 16 bases. CDR1 and CDR2 (germline): MDHEN, SYDVKM. The CDR3 has 16 amino acids. In DNA form, the CDR3 reads TGTGCCAGCAGCTTGATAGCCGGGATTAGCACAGATACGCAGTATTTT. It translates to CASSLIAGISTDTQYF.

This clonotype was seen a few times. V and J are TRBV29-1 and TRBJ2-2, with 7 positions matching TRBD1. The CDR3 contains 14 residues. V shed 6 bases, J shed 3 bases, and the junction held 7 bases outside the gene matches. CDR1 SQVTM and CDR2 ANQGSEA come from the germline V gene. CDR3 in DNA: TGCAGCGTCGTGGGACAGTTAGACACCGGGGAGCTGTTTTTT. Translated, it gives CSVVGQLDTGELFF.

This clonotype came up many times. The chain couples TRBV12-3 or TRBV12-4 to TRBJ1-1; D uncertain. CDR3 length: 13 residues. V lost 6 bases, J lost 1 base, and 9 bases lay in between. The CDR3 loop reads CASSHIPNTEAFF. Written as DNA, the CDR3 is TGTGCCAGCAGCCACATACCGAACACTGAAGCTTTCTTT.

V usage is TRBV20-1 and J usage is TRBJ1-1; D unresolved. The V gene's germline CDR1 is DFQATT and CDR2 SNEGSKA (reference sequence). This CDR3 comprises 11 residues. The CDR3 protein is CSQDGNTEAFF. CDR3 bases: TGCAGCCAGGACGGGAACACTGAAGCTTTCTTT.

The V call is TRBV5-4, the J call TRBJ1-1, with D perhaps matching TRBD1 (5 bases). Trimming left V 3 bases short and J 1 base short, with 10 bases between. There are 14 residues in the CDR3. Germline lookup yields CDR1 SGHNT and CDR2 YYREEE (reference sequence). The DNA for the CDR3 is TGTGCCAGCAGCTGGGGACCCAAGAACACTGAAGCTTTCTTT. The encoded protein is CASSWGPKNTEAFF.

This clonotype was seen many times. The CDR3 sequence: CATKPGQGKYEQYF. The CDR3 region has the DNA TGTGCCACCAAACCGGGACAGGGGAAGTACGAGCAGTACTTC. The chain uses TRBV15 and TRBJ2-7; 10 bases agree with TRBD1. With V trimmed by 7 bases and J by 4 bases, 7 bases remained unmatched. The CDR3 is 14 amino acids. Germline V gene lookup returns CDR1 LNHNV and CDR2 YYDKDF (reference sequence).

In this sample, this clonotype turned up a few times. The chain joins TRBV5-1 to TRBJ2-7, with D possibly TRBD2 on 6 matching bases. Trimming stripped 5 bases from V and 0 bases from J, with 15 bases between. This CDR3 contains 15 residues. CDR1 SGHRS and CDR2 YFSETQ come from the germline V gene. The CDR3 DNA follows: TGCGCCAGCAGTTCGGAGGGACTCGACTCCTACGAGCAGTACTTC. Protein product: CASSSEGLDSYEQYF. The whole variable domain, filled in from reference TRBV5-1 and TRBJ2-7, reads KAGVTQTPRYLIKTRGQQVTLSCSPISGHRSVSWYQQTPGQGLQFLFEYFSETQRNKGNFPGRFSGRQFSNSRSEMNVSTLELGDSALYLCASSSEGLDSYEQYFGPGTRLTVT.

This clonotype was observed at least ten times. The V and J genes are TRBV18 and TRBJ2-7; perhaps TRBD1 as D (5 bases). Trimming took off 6 bases at V and 1 base at J, with 10 bases between the two ends. Germline lookup yields CDR1 KGHSH and CDR2 LQKENI. The CDR3 spans 13 residues. DNA for the CDR3: TGTGCCAGCTCGCCCAGGGCGTCCTACGAGCAGTACTTC. This sequence encodes CASSPRASYEQYF. The full variable domain, in which reference TRBV18 and TRBJ2-7 provide the parts outside the CDR3, is NAGVMQNPRHLVRRRGQEARLRCSPMKGHSHVYWYRQLPEEGLKFMVYLQKENIIDESGMPKERFSAEFPKEGPSILRIQQVVRGDSAAYFCASSPRASYEQYFGPGTRLTVT.

This clonotype was counted at least ten times. The genes are TRBV20-1 and TRBJ1-1; tentative D call: TRBD1 (6 bases). The CDR3 has 12 amino acids. V shed 5 bases and J shed 6 bases, with 13 bases lying between them. CDR1 and CDR2 (germline): DFQATT, SNEGSKA (reference sequence). In DNA, the CDR3 is TGCAGTGCTGTACAGGGAGGCGCTGAAGCTTTCTTT. As protein: CSAVQGGAEAFF.

This clonotype was counted at least ten times. The V and J genes are TRBV12-3 or TRBV12-4 and TRBJ2-3; D not certain. This CDR3 spans 12 amino acids. The ends were cut back, 7 bases at V and 8 bases at J, with 13 bases in the middle. Here the CDR3 DNA reads TGTGCCAGCAAAAATCGGAGCGTTACGCAGTATTTT. It codes for CASKNRSVTQYF.

J is TRBJ2-3 and V is TRBV9; TRBD1 aligns across 9 bases. The CDR3 totals 15 residues. J lost 7 bases, V lost 3 bases, and 9 bases had no gene match. The germline CDR1 and CDR2 sequences are SGDLS and YYNGEE. CDR3 DNA sequence: TGTGCCAGCAGCGGAGCCGGGACAGGGTTTAATACGCAGTATTTT. This encodes CASSGAGTGFNTQYF.

This clonotype was counted a few times. The chain recombines TRBV20-1 with TRBJ2-3; D possibly corresponds to TRBD1 (6 bases). Germline CDR1 reads DFQATT; CDR2 reads SNEGSKA (reference sequence). The ends were cut back, 2 bases at V and 2 bases at J, with 11 bases in the middle. The CDR3 contains 14 residues. The DNA for the CDR3 is TGCAGTGCTAGAAGCAGGGGTCTCACAGATACGCAGTATTTT. Its protein is CSARSRGLTDTQYF.